The rows below give T cell receptor beta chains drawn from one sample of a study of T-cell reconstitution after alpha-beta-depleted transplantation in children. TCRdb recomputed calls from the PCR reads with MiXCR, one row per CDR3 protein. Among approximately 980,000 distinct CDR3 sequences, under 30% were seen once, and the ten largest hold more than 25%. The material was PBMCs, mostly from graft donor cells, obtained 360 days after TCRalphabeta/CD19-depleted stem cell transplant. The receptors were sampled from a boy under two years old who had a stem cell transplant for SCID, so the T cells may come from the graft donor. Both conserved end residues are part of each CDR3. A D gene is named only where the DNA matches it firmly. Clone size is shown for a subset of rows, as once, few, many or a class of expanded clone.

TRBV10-3	.	few	TRBJ1-2	TGTGCCATCAGTCAGGAAACGACAGCATTCTATGGCTACACCTTC	CAISQETTAFYGYTF
TRBV27	TRBD2	many	TRBJ2-3	TGTGCCAGCAGTCGAGCGGGGGCCACAGATACGCAGTATTTT	CASSRAGATDTQYF
TRBV7-9	.	.	TRBJ1-4	TGTGCCAGCAGCTTTCGCACGTCGAAGGAAAAACTGTTTTTT	CASSFRTSKEKLFF
TRBV5-6	.	.	TRBJ2-1	TGTGCCAGCAGCTTTAAAGGCAATGAGCAGTTCTTC	CASSFKGNEQFF
TRBV7-3	TRBD2	.	TRBJ2-1	TGTGCCAGCAGCTTAGGACTAGCTTTTGGCGGTGAGCAGTTCTTC	CASSLGLAFGGEQFF
TRBV20-1	.	few	TRBJ2-1	TGCAGTGCTAGAATTCCACAAAAACAGGCTGGCTACTACAATGAGCAGTTCTTC	CSARIPQKQAGYYNEQFF
TRBV2	.	.	TRBJ1-4	TGTGCCAGTGTTCAGTCGGATGAAAAACTGTTTTTT	CASVQSDEKLFF
TRBV11-1	.	.	TRBJ2-3	TGTGCCAGCAGCCCACTTCCGGCTATGGGGTTCACAGATACGCAGTATTTT	CASSPLPAMGFTDTQYF
TRBV3-1	TRBD2	few	TRBJ2-3	TGTGCCAGCAACCACGATAGCGGGGGCACAGATACGCAGTATTTT	CASNHDSGGTDTQYF
TRBV27	.	many	TRBJ2-7	TGTGCCAGCAGTTTTACAGGGCCCTACGAGCAGTACTTC	CASSFTGPYEQYF
TRBV9	TRBD1	.	TRBJ2-7	TGTGCCAGCAGCGCTTACGGGACAGGGGCGATCTACGAGCAGTACTTC	CASSAYGTGAIYEQYF
TRBV29-1	TRBD2	.	TRBJ2-3	TGCAGCGTAGGCCAGGGAGGGAATACGCAGTATTTT	CSVGQGGNTQYF
TRBV28	.	.	TRBJ1-5	TGTGCCAGCAAGGAGGAGTATAGCAATCAGCCCCAGCATTTT	CASKEEYSNQPQHF
TRBV6-5	.	.	TRBJ2-5	TGTGCCAGCAGTTACTTAGAGGGTTTATCAGAAGAGACCCAGTACTTC	CASSYLEGLSEETQYF
TRBV7-9	.	few	TRBJ2-7	TGTGCCAGCAGCTCCCCGGGACACGAGCAGTACTTC	CASSSPGHEQYF
TRBV12-3/TRBV12-4	.	.	TRBJ1-2	TGTGCCAGCAGTTTAAGGTTTAGGGGATGGGAGTATGGCTACACCTTC	CASSLRFRGWEYGYTF
TRBV2	.	.	TRBJ2-5	TGTGCCAGCGGAAACGGACAGTACCAAGAGACCCAGTACTTC	CASGNGQYQETQYF
TRBV28	TRBD2	few	TRBJ2-1	TGTGCCAGCAGGCTAGCGGGGAACGCCTACAATGAGCAGTTCTTC	CASRLAGNAYNEQFF
TRBV10-3	.	few	TRBJ2-3	TGTGCCATCAGCCTGCCGGGGGGCACTAGCACAGATACGCAGTATTTT	CAISLPGGTSTDTQYF
TRBV20-1	.	.	TRBJ2-2	TGCAGTGCTCCCCTCCGGGTATCCGGGGAGCTGTTTTTT	CSAPLRVSGELFF
TRBV4-1	.	few	TRBJ2-3	TGCGCCAGCAGCCACGAGGGGACGAGACCCACAGACACAGATACGCAGTATTTT	CASSHEGTRPTDTDTQYF
TRBV6-1	.	.	TRBJ2-7	TGTGCCAGCAAGCCGACAGTCACCTACGAGCAGTACTTC	CASKPTVTYEQYF
TRBV21-1	.	.	TRBJ2-7	TGTGCCAGCAGCAAAGCAACAAAACGGGCCTACGAGCAGTACTTC	CASSKATKRAYEQYF
TRBV5-1	.	.	TRBJ2-7	TGCGCCAGCAGCTCCGGACGGCGAGGGGACGAGCAGTACTTC	CASSSGRRGDEQYF
TRBV20-1	.	.	TRBJ1-1	TGCACTGCTAGAAAGGCAGGGATCCCTGAAGCTTTCTTT	CTARKAGIPEAFF
TRBV5-1	.	.	TRBJ2-5	TGCGCCAGCGCTTCGGGACCCGAAGAGACCCAGTACTTC	CASASGPEETQYF
TRBV20-1	.	few	TRBJ2-7	TGCAGTGCTTCTCCCTCGGGACGGAGATCCTACGAGCAGTACTTC	CSASPSGRRSYEQYF
TRBV2	TRBD1	.	TRBJ2-4	TGTGCCAGCAACCGGGACAGACAAAACATTCAGTACTTC	CASNRDRQNIQYF
TRBV3-1	TRBD1	.	TRBJ2-1	TGTGCCAGCAGCCTCATCCCCGGGACAGAAGCCTACAATGAGCAGTTCTTC	CASSLIPGTEAYNEQFF
TRBV11-2	TRBD2	.	TRBJ2-3	TGTGCCAGCACCCGAGGGCGGGGGGGCGCAGATACGCAGTATTTT	CASTRGRGGADTQYF
TRBV5-1	.	few	TRBJ2-3	TGCGCCAGCAGCCCGGAATGGGCGGGCACAGATACGCAGTATTTT	CASSPEWAGTDTQYF
TRBV4-1	.	many	TRBJ2-3	TGCGCCAGCAGCCCCCGGTGGGGGACAGATACGCAGTATTTT	CASSPRWGTDTQYF
TRBV12-3/TRBV12-4	.	few	TRBJ2-2	TGTGCCAGCAGTTTAGGGGATGATACCGGGGAGCTGTTTTTT	CASSLGDDTGELFF
TRBV14	.	.	TRBJ2-2	TGTGCCAGCAGCCAATTAGGGCGCAGGAACACCGGGGAGCTGTTTTTT	CASSQLGRRNTGELFF
TRBV7-1	.	.	TRBJ2-1	TGTGCCAGCAGCCCAGGGATACAGGGAACCTACAATGAGCAGTTCTTC	CASSPGIQGTYNEQFF
TRBV20-1	TRBD1	once	TRBJ1-5	TGCAGTGCCAGTGGGGACAGGGCCAATCAGCCCCAGCATTTT	CSASGDRANQPQHF
TRBV3-1	.	.	TRBJ2-1	TGTGCCAGCAGCCACAGCAGGGTAGCCGCAGGTAATGAGCAGTTCTTC	CASSHSRVAAGNEQFF
TRBV10-3	.	many	TRBJ1-1	TGTGCCATCAGTGAGTCAAACGAAACGGCGAACACTGAAGCTTTCTTT	CAISESNETANTEAFF
TRBV13	TRBD2	few	TRBJ2-1	TGTGCCAGCAGCTCGACTAGCGGGGCAGACAATGAGCAGTTCTTC	CASSSTSGADNEQFF
TRBV20-1	.	few	TRBJ2-2	TGCAGTGCTAGAGATCAAAGGCCTACGAACACCGGGGAGCTGTTTTTT	CSARDQRPTNTGELFF
TRBV12-3/TRBV12-4	.	.	TRBJ2-1	TGTGCCAGCATGGGGTATGAGCAGTTCTTC	CASMGYEQFF
TRBV20-1	.	.	TRBJ1-4	TGCAGTGCTAGGGATGGGGCCGGGGCGGCTAATGAAAAACTGTTTTTT	CSARDGAGAANEKLFF
TRBV12-3/TRBV12-4	.	few	TRBJ1-6	TGTGCCAGCAGTCCGGGACGGCTGAATTCACCCCTCCACTTT	CASSPGRLNSPLHF
TRBV5-1	.	.	TRBJ2-4	TGCGCCAGCAGCCCGGGTATTCCCCGGAACATTCAGTACTTC	CASSPGIPRNIQYF
TRBV11-2	TRBD1	.	TRBJ2-2	TGTGCCAGCAGCTTACTCAACCAGGGGGTGATCGGGGAGCTGTTTTTT	CASSLLNQGVIGELFF
TRBV12-3/TRBV12-4	.	.	TRBJ1-1	TGTGCCAGCAGTTTTCTTGGGGGCGCGGACACTGAAGCTTTCTTT	CASSFLGGADTEAFF
TRBV5-1	.	.	TRBJ1-6	TGCGCCAGCAGCGAAGGGGCAGGCCTTACAAATTCACCCCTCCACTTT	CASSEGAGLTNSPLHF
TRBV25-1	.	few	TRBJ2-7	TGTGCCAGCACAGGGTCGTCTAACTACGAGCAGTACTTC	CASTGSSNYEQYF
TRBV6-2/TRBV6-3	.	few	TRBJ2-5	TGTGCCAGCAGTCCTTCGAAAGAGACCCAGTACTTC	CASSPSKETQYF
TRBV20-1	.	few	TRBJ2-7	TGCAGTGCTAGAAAGACAGCCCACGAGCAGTACTTC	CSARKTAHEQYF
TRBV4-3	.	.	TRBJ2-7	TGCGCCAGCAGCCAAACCACTCATAGCTCCTACGAGCAGTACTTC	CASSQTTHSSYEQYF
TRBV19	.	.	TRBJ2-3	TGTGCCAGTAGTATAGATGGGACGGGGGGCGTGAATACGCAGTATTTT	CASSIDGTGGVNTQYF
TRBV11-1	.	.	TRBJ1-1	TGTGCCAGCAGCTTACCGGTCTTTAACACTGAAGCTTTCTTT	CASSLPVFNTEAFF
TRBV24-1	.	few	TRBJ2-5	TGTGCCACCAGTGATTTCGCCCGGGACTTACAAGAGACCCAGTACTTC	CATSDFARDLQETQYF
TRBV3-1	TRBD2	.	TRBJ2-7	TGTGCCAGCAGCCAAGGTCAAGCGGGGGGCCCCTACGAGCAGTACTTC	CASSQGQAGGPYEQYF
TRBV5-1	TRBD2	few	TRBJ2-1	TGCGCCAGCAGCTCCATGCCGACTAGCGGGGGGTTGAGTGAGCAGTTCTTC	CASSSMPTSGGLSEQFF
TRBV5-1	.	.	TRBJ2-2	TGCGCCAGCAGCTTGGCGGGCAGGACGAATGCCGGGGAGCTGTTTTTT	CASSLAGRTNAGELFF